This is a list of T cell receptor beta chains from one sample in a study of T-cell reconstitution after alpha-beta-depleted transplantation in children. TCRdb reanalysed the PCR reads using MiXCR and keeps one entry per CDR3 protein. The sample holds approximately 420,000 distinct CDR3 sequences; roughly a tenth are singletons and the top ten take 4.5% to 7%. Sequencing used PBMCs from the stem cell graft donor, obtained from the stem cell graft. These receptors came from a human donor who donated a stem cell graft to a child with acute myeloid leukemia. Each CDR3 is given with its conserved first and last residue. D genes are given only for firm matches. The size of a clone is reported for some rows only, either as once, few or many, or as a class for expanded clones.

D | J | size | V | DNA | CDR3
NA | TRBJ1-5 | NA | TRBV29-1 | TGCAGCGTCGGTGGGGGACTCAATCAGCCCCAGCATTTT | CSVGGGLNQPQHF
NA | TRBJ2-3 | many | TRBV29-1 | TGCAGCGTCGCAATAGCGGCCCAAAGCACAGATACGCAGTATTTT | CSVAIAAQSTDTQYF
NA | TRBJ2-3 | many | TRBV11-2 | TGTGCCAGCAGCTTAGGTGGATCAGATACGCAGTATTTT | CASSLGGSDTQYF
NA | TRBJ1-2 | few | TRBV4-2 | TGTGCCAGCAGCCAAGATTCGCCAGGGTTGCCAGTCTTCTATGGCTACACCTTC | CASSQDSPGLPVFYGYTF
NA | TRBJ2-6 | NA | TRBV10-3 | TGTGCCATCATGTCAGGGGGGGGGCACTCTGGGGCCAACGTCCTGACTTTC | CAIMSGGGHSGANVLTF
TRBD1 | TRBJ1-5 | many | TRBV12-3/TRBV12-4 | TGTGCCAGCAGTCAAGGACAGGTTAATCAGCCCCAGCATTTT | CASSQGQVNQPQHF
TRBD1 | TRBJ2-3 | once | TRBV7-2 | TGTGCCAGCAGCTGGGGGACAGGGGGAGCAGATACGCAGTATTTT | CASSWGTGGADTQYF
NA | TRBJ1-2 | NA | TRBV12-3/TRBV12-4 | TGTGCCAGCAGGTCCTCTGGGGGTGCGGGCTACACCTTC | CASRSSGGAGYTF
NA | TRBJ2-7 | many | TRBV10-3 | TGTGCCATCAGTGAGCAAGGACCCAACTCCTACGAGCAGTACTTC | CAISEQGPNSYEQYF
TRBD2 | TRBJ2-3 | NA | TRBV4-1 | TGCGCCAGCAGTCCTCATAGCGGGGTAAGCACAGATACGCAGTATTTT | CASSPHSGVSTDTQYF
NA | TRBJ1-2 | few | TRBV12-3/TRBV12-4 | TGTGCCAGCAGTCCTAACAGGGTGGGTGGCTACACCTTC | CASSPNRVGGYTF
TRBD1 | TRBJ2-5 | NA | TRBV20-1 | TGCAGTGCTAGAGTCGAGATAGGACAGGGGGCGCGGGAGACCCAGTACTTC | CSARVEIGQGARETQYF
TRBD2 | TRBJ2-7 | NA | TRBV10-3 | TGTGCCCAGGGCAGCGGGGGCTACGAGCACTACTTC | CAQGSGGYEHYF
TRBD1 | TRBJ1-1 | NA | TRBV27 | TGTGCCACTACTCTACACGGGACAGCCTTGAACACTGAAGCTTTCTTT | CATTLHGTALNTEAFF
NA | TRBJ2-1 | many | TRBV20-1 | TGCAGTGCTAGCGAGACTAGGGCATACAATGAGCAGTTCTTC | CSASETRAYNEQFF
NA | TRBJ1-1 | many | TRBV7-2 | TGTGCCAGCAGACTCTCCCGGGACAACACTGAAGCTTTCTTT | CASRLSRDNTEAFF
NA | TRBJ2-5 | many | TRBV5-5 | TGTGCCAGCAGCTTCGGAGGGGGCAGGGAGACCCAGTACTTC | CASSFGGGRETQYF
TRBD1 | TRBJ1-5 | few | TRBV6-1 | TGTGCCAGCCAAGGACAGGGGCGAAGGGTTAGCAATCAGCCCCAGCATTTT | CASQGQGRRVSNQPQHF
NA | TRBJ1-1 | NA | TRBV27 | TGTGCCAGCAGCCTCCAAGGGGGGGGAAGCACTGAAGCTTTCTTT | CASSLQGGGSTEAFF
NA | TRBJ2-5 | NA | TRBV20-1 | TGCAGTGTTGCCAGGGGAGGGGAAGAGACCCAGTACTTC | CSVARGGEETQYF
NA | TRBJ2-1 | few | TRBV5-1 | TGCGCCAGCAGCTTGGGTTTTAGCGTAGTAAACAATGAGCAGTTCTTC | CASSLGFSVVNNEQFF
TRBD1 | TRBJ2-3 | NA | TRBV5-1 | TGCGCCAGCAGCTCCGGGGACAGGGGCGCAGATACGCAGTATTTT | CASSSGDRGADTQYF
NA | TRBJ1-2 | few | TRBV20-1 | TGCAGTGCTAGAGATGTGGGGGCCCGGAGGTACACCTTC | CSARDVGARRYTF
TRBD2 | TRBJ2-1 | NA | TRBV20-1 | TGCAGTGCTAGGGGCGCGACTAGCGGGGCAGGGGCTGAGCAGTTCTTC | CSARGATSGAGAEQFF
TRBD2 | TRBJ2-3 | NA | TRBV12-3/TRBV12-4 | TGTGCCAGCAGTTTAATAGCGGGGGGGCGGGATACGCAGTATTTT | CASSLIAGGRDTQYF
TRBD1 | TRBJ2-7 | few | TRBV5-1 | TGCGCCAGCAGCCGACAGGGGACGTACGAGCAGTACTTC | CASSRQGTYEQYF
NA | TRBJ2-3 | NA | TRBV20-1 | TGCAGTGCCACTTTGTTAGATACGCAGTATTTT | CSATLLDTQYF
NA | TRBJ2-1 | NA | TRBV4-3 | TGCGCCAGCAGCCAAGAAGGGAATAGCGGTAATGAGCAGTTCTTC | CASSQEGNSGNEQFF
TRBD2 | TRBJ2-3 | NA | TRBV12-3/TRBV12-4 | TGTGCCAGCAGTGTCTGGGGAGGGCCTCCCCCAGATACGCAGTATTTT | CASSVWGGPPPDTQYF